This T cell receptor (beta chain) was observed in a study of TIL therapy for anti-PD-1-resistant metastatic lung cancer. The CDR3 has 13 residues. V shed 5 bases and J shed 6 bases, with 11 bases lying between them. In germline, CDR1 is SGHRS, CDR2 YFSETQ. Sequencing used immunoSEQ v3. The protocol was immunoSEQ multiplex PCR, while the TCRdb copy is restricted to in-frame clones and leaves out a portion. The sample has roughly 54,000 clones, around 87% seen once. The time point denotes: pre-treatment sample, taken before nivolumab and TIL therapy. Patients were adults with stage 4 NSCLC. This chain links TRBV5-1 with TRBJ1-4; D remains ambiguous. This sequence was found in a person between 30 and 80 years old with non-small cell lung cancer. The sample in question was blood, obtained at baseline. This CDR3 is CASSRVADEKLFF. In nucleotides, the CDR3 is TGCGCCAGCAGTCGGGTGGCAGATGAAAAACTGTTTTTT.